This TCR beta chain is drawn from a study of human T cells and chemical hapten exposure. Time point here: patch test 1, 2 weeks after DPC sensitization. As for treatment: therapeutic diphenylcyclopropenone sensitization with weekly scalp DPC. Before extraction, the whole blood was not fractionated, and total RNA was taken from it. Individual cDNA molecules in this library carried unique molecular identifiers. TCRdb reanalysed the RACE reads using MiXCR and keeps one entry per CDR3 protein. The sample records over 35,000 distinct CDR3 sequences, 4% being singletons. Germline V gene lookup returns CDR1 SGHVS and CDR2 FNYEAQ. The CDR3 extends over 14 amino acids. V lost 2 bases and J lost 6, with 11 bases in between.

The TCR sequence derives from a man aged 50 to 59 with alopecia areata. Some clones in this sample may be carry-over from other donors' samples. This rearrangement joins TRBV7-6 to TRBJ1-3; D is possibly TRBD1 (5 bases). The sequencing here drew on whole blood, taken in connection with sensitization to the hapten diphenylcyclopropenone (DPC). The DNA of the CDR3 is TGTGCCAGCAGCTTATGGGGGACGGAAAACACCATATATTTT. This gives the protein CASSLWGTENTIYF.